These 18 T cell receptor beta chains originate from one sample sequenced in a study of T cells after yellow fever vaccination. TCRdb re-called the 5' RACE reads through MiXCR, storing one row per CDR3 protein. The repertoire holds 450,000 to 550,000 distinct CDR3 sequences, with around a fifth as singletons. The material sequenced was PBMCs, taken about 20 days after the first yellow fever vaccination. The receptors were gathered from a man aged 18 to 29 who received the YFV17D yellow fever vaccine.

The genes are TRBV7-2 and TRBJ1-2; D is perhaps TRBD1 (6 bases). V lost 1 base and J lost 4, with 13 bases in between. CDR3 length: 15 amino acids. CDR1 is SGHTA, CDR2 FQGNSA, per germline. CDR3 sequence: CASSLGVGGIYGYTF. The CDR3 DNA is TGTGCCAGCAGCTTAGGTGTAGGGGGAATCTATGGCTACACCTTC.

This clonotype was seen a handful of times. The chain links TRBV6-2 or TRBV6-3 to TRBJ1-1; D may be TRBD1 (5 bases). Trimming left V 4 bases short and J 1 base short, with 13 bases between. The CDR3 is made up of 15 amino acids. The germline gives CDR1 MNHEY, CDR2 SVGEGT. Here the CDR3 reads CASSFKGTKNTEAFF. CDR3 DNA sequence: TGTGCCAGCAGTTTTAAGGGGACGAAGAACACTGAAGCTTTCTTT.

Here the CDR3 DNA reads TGCAGTGCTAGAGTGGACAGGGGGCGATACGCTGAAGCTTTCTTT. This sequence encodes CSARVDRGRYAEAFF. The V gene is TRBV20-1, the J gene TRBJ1-1; 11 bases agree with TRBD1. The trim removed 1 base at V and 6 bases at J, leaving 7 bases unmatched. Germline lookup yields CDR1 DFQATT and CDR2 SNEGSKA (reference sequence). The CDR3 sequence is 15 residues long.

The V gene is TRBV21-1, the J gene TRBJ2-4; the D segment call TRBD1 is taken from the table without a DNA check. TRBV21-1 is termed a pseudogene. The CDR3 consists of 17 residues. The CDR3 here is CASSKGWGRCGKNIQYF. CDR3 in DNA: TGTGCCAGCAGCAAAGGCTGGGGGCGGTGTGGCAAAAACATTCAGTACTTC.

This clonotype was counted many times. The chain has TRBV4-2 and TRBJ2-5, with TRBD2 identical over 8 bases. V trimming: 0 bases; J trimming: 4 bases; junction bases outside the gene matches: 4. The CDR3 sequence is 15 residues long. CDR1 LGHNA and CDR2 YNFKEQ come from the germline V gene. In DNA, the CDR3 is TGTGCCAGCAGCCAAGATTACGGGGGGGCAGAGACCCAGTACTTC. This encodes CASSQDYGGAETQYF.

This chain connects TRBV16 to TRBJ2-3; 9 bases fit TRBD1. CDR3 length equals 17 residues. Germline CDR1 is KGHSY and CDR2 is FQNENV. With 0 bases clipped from V and 1 base from J, the junction kept 5 bases outside the gene matches. The CDR3 DNA follows: TGTGCCAGCAGCCAATCACAGGGACAGGGTCGCACAGATACGCAGTATTTT. Translation gives CASSQSQGQGRTDTQYF.

This clonotype was observed a handful of times. The rearrangement joins TRBV12-3 or TRBV12-4 to TRBJ2-1; 10 bases agree with TRBD2. This CDR3 is 16 amino acids long. Losses at the gene ends were 5 bases for V and 0 bases for J; bases not matched to a gene: 4. CDR3 in DNA: TGTGCCAGCAGTGAAACTAGCGGGGACTCCTACAATGAGCAGTTCTTC. It encodes CASSETSGDSYNEQFF.

A few counts support this clonotype. V and J are TRBV10-2 and TRBJ2-5; TRBD1 matches 9 bases. V dropped 2 bases and J dropped 2; count of bases not matched to a gene: 9. Germline V gene sequence: CDR1 WSHSY, CDR2 SAAADI. This CDR3 is 17 amino acids long. CDR3 nucleotide sequence: TGCGCCAGCAGTGAGCCCCTGACAGGGGGTCTACAAGAGACCCAGTACTTC. Amino acids: CASSEPLTGGLQETQYF.

This clonotype was picked up a small number of times. The rearrangement uses TRBV5-1 and TRBJ2-5; TRBD2 is a possible D gene (5 bases). Trimming took off 3 bases at V and 5 bases at J, with 14 bases between the two ends. CDR1 SGHRS and CDR2 YFSETQ come from the germline V gene. The CDR3 is 14 amino acids. The CDR3 region has the DNA TGCGCCAGCAGCTACAGCACTAGTATTGAGACCCAGTACTTC. This codes for CASSYSTSIETQYF.

The chain is built from TRBV7-9 and TRBJ1-6; D is uncertain. CDR3 length: 14 amino acids. Trimming shortened V by 3 bases and J by 10 bases, and 13 bases separated the two germline ends. Germline lookup yields CDR1 SEHNR and CDR2 FQNEAQ (reference sequence). CDR3 amino acids: CASSLGRVLSPLHF. The CDR3 DNA reads TGTGCCAGCAGCTTGGGCCGAGTCCTCTCACCCCTCCACTTT.

V usage is TRBV7-2 and J usage is TRBJ1-6, with D tentatively TRBD1 (5 bases). The CDR3 covers 15 residues. Germline CDR1 and CDR2: SGHTA and FQGNSA. Trimming pared 0 bases from V and 5 bases from J, leaving 8 bases between. CDR3 sequence: CASSLAPGNNSPLHF. CDR3 coding DNA: TGTGCCAGCAGCTTAGCTCCAGGGAATAATTCACCCCTCCACTTT.

The chain links TRBV4-3 to TRBJ2-1; no firm D call. V lost 1 base and J lost 0, with 7 bases in between. The length of the CDR3 is 15 residues. Looked up from germline, CDR1 is LGHNA and CDR2 is YSLEER. CDR3 residues: CASSQGLNSYNEQFF. The CDR3 DNA reads TGCGCCAGCAGCCAAGGGCTGAACTCCTACAATGAGCAGTTCTTC.

The chain has TRBV5-4 and TRBJ1-4; D not certain. V was trimmed by 0 bases and J by 2 bases, leaving 8 bases between them. This CDR3 is built from 15 residues. Germline lookup yields CDR1 SGHNT and CDR2 YYREEE (reference sequence). The CDR3 DNA follows: TGTGCCAGCAGCTTGGAGGGAGGGACTAATGAAAAACTGTTTTTT. Encoded protein: CASSLEGGTNEKLFF.

V usage is TRBV7-3 and J usage is TRBJ2-5, with 9 bases lining up with TRBD2. V lost 6 bases to trimming and J lost 1 base; unmatched junction nucleotides: 3. The CDR3 has 14 amino acids. The germline gives CDR1 SGHTA, CDR2 FQGTGA. The CDR3 loop is CASSAGGSQETQYF. CDR3 sequence (DNA): TGTGCCAGCAGTGCGGGGGGGTCCCAAGAGACCCAGTACTTC.

This clonotype was detected a few times. The chain has TRBV5-1 and TRBJ1-1; tentative D call: TRBD1 (5 bases). Trimming left V 4 bases short and J 0 bases short, with 10 bases between. Germline lookup yields CDR1 SGHRS and CDR2 YFSETQ. The CDR3 spans 14 residues. The CDR3 coding sequence is TGCGCCAGCAGCCCCGGGGCCATGAACACTGAAGCTTTCTTT. Translation gives CASSPGAMNTEAFF. Together with reference TRBV5-1 and TRBJ1-1, the CDR3 gives the full variable domain: KAGVTQTPRYLIKTRGQQVTLSCSPISGHRSVSWYQQTPGQGLQFLFEYFSETQRNKGNFPGRFSGRQFSNSRSEMNVSTLELGDSALYLCASSPGAMNTEAFFGQGTRLTVV.

In this sample, this clonotype turned up a few times. The chain combines TRBV27 with TRBJ2-2; D is uncertain. The CDR3 consists of 10 residues. Germline V gene sequence: CDR1 MNHEY, CDR2 SMNVEV (reference sequence). V shed 8 bases and J shed 8 bases, with 6 bases lying between them. The CDR3 reads CASGLGELFF. For the CDR3, the DNA is TGTGCCAGCGGGTTGGGGGAGCTGTTTTTT.

In its sample, this clonotype was seen a few times. The V call is TRBV11-2, the J call TRBJ2-6, with 9 bases fitting TRBD1. CDR1 and CDR2 (germline): SGHAT, FQNNGV. The CDR3 is 19 amino acids. With 2 bases clipped from V and 2 bases from J, the junction kept 10 bases outside the gene matches. The CDR3 protein is CASSLNGQGLVAGANVLTF. The DNA for the CDR3 is TGTGCCAGCAGCTTAAATGGACAGGGGCTAGTTGCTGGGGCCAACGTCCTGACTTTC.

This clonotype appeared many times. The chain employs TRBV5-1 and TRBJ2-1, with D unclear. V was clipped by 1 base and J by 7 bases, with 9 bases between them. This CDR3 spans 13 amino acids. Germline assignment: CDR1 SGHRS and CDR2 YFSETQ. The CDR3 nucleotides read TGCGCCAGCAGCTTGAGACGCGATAATGAGCAGTTCTTC. Protein product: CASSLRRDNEQFF. The entire variable domain, with the rest obtained from reference TRBV5-1 and TRBJ2-1, is as follows: KAGVTQTPRYLIKTRGQQVTLSCSPISGHRSVSWYQQTPGQGLQFLFEYFSETQRNKGNFPGRFSGRQFSNSRSEMNVSTLELGDSALYLCASSLRRDNEQFFGPGTRLTVL.